The clone carrying this T cell receptor (beta chain) came up many times. The source of the sample is a study of read filtering for tumor transcriptome and immune sequencing. The V and J ends lost 6 bases and 3 bases respectively, with 8 bases between them. Per the germline V gene, CDR1 is SQVTM and CDR2 is ANQGSEA. The CDR3 length is 12 residues. This library used about 360 ng RNA and molecular barcoded adaptors spanning alpha/delta and beta/gamma chains. A single record per CDR3 protein comes from TCRdb applying MiXCR to the reads. The data hold about 28,000 distinct CDR3 sequences, with around 15% observed a single time.

The sequenced sample was a population of CD138-negative cells sorted from bone marrow. The chain recombines TRBV29-1 with TRBJ2-2, with D uncertain. This clonotype was sampled from a donor aged 40 or over with multiple myeloma. The CDR3 is CSVLHYTGELFF. The CDR3 coding sequence is TGCAGCGTCCTACATTACACCGGGGAGCTGTTTTTT.